The 28 T cell receptor beta chains given below trace back to one sample, sequenced in a study of T-cell reconstitution after alpha-beta-depleted transplantation in children. During its preparation, the TCRbeta library received unique molecular identifiers. TCRdb analysed the PCR reads with MiXCR anew, one entry per CDR3 protein. The sample lists around 440,000 distinct CDR3 sequences, approximately 10% occurring once. The sample here was PBMCs, taken before TCRalphabeta/CD19-depleted stem cell transplant. The receptors shown here come from a child younger than 10 with inherited bone marrow failure, due to receive a stem cell transplant.

This clonotype was picked up a small number of times. The rearrangement uses TRBV28 and TRBJ1-2; 7 nucleotides align to TRBD1. The V gene end was trimmed by 6 bases and the J gene end by 0 bases; junction bases not matched to a gene: 1. The CDR3 length is 13 residues. The germline gives CDR1 MDHEN, CDR2 SYDVKM. The CDR3 DNA follows: TGTGCCAGCAGACAGGGGCCTAACTATGGCTACACCTTC. The encoded protein is CASRQGPNYGYTF.

This clonotype was counted at least ten times. The genes are TRBV4-3 and TRBJ1-1; D is possibly TRBD1 (5 bases). CDR1 and CDR2 (germline): LGHNA, YSLEER. With 0 bases removed from V and 10 bases from J, the gap between germline ends came to 27 bases. The CDR3 runs to 18 residues. The CDR3 DNA sequence: TGCGCCAGCAGCCAAGAGGGTTATTTTGGGGGGGACTTCACGTTAGCTTTCTTT. Translating gives CASSQEGYFGGDFTLAFF.

This clonotype was counted a single time. The chain has TRBV7-2 and TRBJ1-2; TRBD1 might be the D (6 bases). Trimming stripped 0 bases from V and 4 bases from J, with 18 bases between. Germline loops: CDR1 SGHTA, CDR2 FQGNSA. The CDR3 has 17 amino acids. CDR3 sequence reads: CASSLAPDRTSTYGYTF. DNA for the CDR3: TGTGCCAGCAGCTTAGCTCCGGACAGAACGTCGACCTATGGCTACACCTTC.

Ten or more counts support this clonotype. The rearrangement links TRBV6-2 or TRBV6-3 to TRBJ1-1; 11 bases match TRBD1. The germline V gene encodes CDR1 MNHEY and CDR2 SVGEGT. The CDR3 is 14 amino acids. V shed 7 bases, J shed 6 bases, and the junction held 7 bases outside the gene matches. The CDR3 DNA is TGTGCCAGCACTGAGGACAGGGGGCCCTCTGAAGCTTTCTTT. It yields the protein CASTEDRGPSEAFF.

This clonotype turned up a few times. The chain joins TRBV5-1 to TRBJ1-6; D gene uncertain. Germline CDR1 is SGHRS and CDR2 is YFSETQ. The V and J ends lost 4 bases and 10 bases respectively, with 15 bases between them. The CDR3 extends over 14 amino acids. The CDR3 is CASSLTIYGSPLHF. DNA of the CDR3: TGCGCCAGCAGCCTAACAATATACGGATCACCCCTCCACTTT.

This clonotype was seen repeatedly, ten times or more. CDR3 in DNA: TGCAGTGCTAACCCTTTTACTGGGGCCAACGTCCTGACTTTC. It encodes CSANPFTGANVLTF. The V and J genes are TRBV20-1 and TRBJ2-6; D unclear. The germline gives CDR1 DFQATT, CDR2 SNEGSKA (reference sequence). The CDR3 consists of 14 residues. Deletions cut 4 bases from V and 2 bases from J, with 9 bases between.

This clonotype was counted many times. This chain joins TRBV28 and TRBJ2-7; D is possibly TRBD1 (5 bases). V shed 1 base and J shed 5 bases, with 12 bases lying between them. Germline CDR1 and CDR2: MDHEN and SYDVKM. CDR3 length equals 14 residues. The CDR3 region is CASSLSGAADEQYF. The CDR3, as DNA: TGTGCCAGCAGTTTATCTGGGGCGGCCGACGAGCAGTACTTC.

This clonotype was seen at least ten times. Here the CDR3 reads CASSRDYYNEQFF. The CDR3, as DNA: TGTGCCAGCAGCCGGGACTACTACAATGAGCAGTTCTTC. The chain uses TRBV7-9 and TRBJ2-1; 7 bases fit TRBD2. This CDR3 comprises 13 residues. J was trimmed by 3 bases and V by 5 bases; bases with no gene match: 1. Germline CDR1 is SEHNR and CDR2 is FQNEAQ (reference sequence).

This clonotype was recorded many times. The V gene is TRBV7-2, the J gene TRBJ2-1; 10 nucleotides agree with TRBD2. J was trimmed by 10 bases and V by 3 bases; bases with no gene match: 9. This CDR3 spans 15 amino acids. CDR1 and CDR2 from the germline V gene are SGHTA and FQGNSA. The CDR3 protein is CASSFQREGRGEQFF. CDR3 DNA sequence: TGTGCCAGCAGCTTCCAGCGGGAGGGCCGGGGGGAGCAGTTCTTC.

In its sample, this clonotype was seen many times. This chain uses TRBV5-1 with TRBJ2-7, with 11 positions matching TRBD2. V dropped 3 bases and J dropped 3; count of bases not matched to a gene: 8. Per the germline V gene, CDR1 is SGHRS and CDR2 is YFSETQ. This CDR3 spans 16 amino acids. This CDR3 reads CASSSTPGLADYEQYF. The CDR3 DNA sequence: TGCGCCAGCAGCTCTACGCCGGGACTAGCGGACTACGAGCAGTACTTC.

V usage is TRBV4-3 and J usage is TRBJ2-3; D is possibly TRBD2 (5 bases). Germline V CDR1 and CDR2: LGHNA, YSLEER. The CDR3 runs 13 residues. Trimming stripped 7 bases from V and 6 bases from J, with 14 bases between. This CDR3 is CASTPPRGDTQYF. CDR3 DNA: TGCGCCAGCACCCCCCCTCGAGGGGATACGCAGTATTTT.

This clonotype turned up a few times. This chain connects TRBV7-6 to TRBJ2-2; 8 bases line up with TRBD1. Per germline, CDR1 SGHVS and CDR2 FNYEAQ. The CDR3 has 15 residues. V was clipped by 4 bases and J by 7 bases; unmatched bases: 8. CDR3 loop: CASSSGQGLGGELFF. For the CDR3, the DNA is TGTGCCAGCAGCTCAGGACAGGGATTGGGCGGGGAGCTGTTTTTT.

This clonotype appeared a few times. The genes are TRBV9 and TRBJ2-5; D unresolved. The CDR3 has 13 residues. The V end lost 4 bases, the J end lost 0 bases, and 7 bases lay between the germline ends. Germline lookup yields CDR1 SGDLS and CDR2 YYNGEE. CDR3 protein: CASSTVYQETQYF. CDR3 DNA: TGTGCCAGCAGCACCGTCTACCAAGAGACCCAGTACTTC. The variable domain in full, completed from reference TRBV9 and TRBJ2-5, reads DSGVTQTPKHLITATGQRVTLRCSPRSGDLSVYWYQQSLDQGLQFLIQYYNGEERAKGNILERFSAQQFPDLHSELNLSSLELGDSALYFCASSTVYQETQYFGPGTRLLVL.

This clonotype was detected many times. CDR3 in amino acids: CASRDGRANNEQFF. CDR3 DNA: TGCGCCAGCAGGGACGGGAGGGCCAACAATGAGCAGTTCTTC. This sequence joins TRBV5-1 and TRBJ2-1; 8 positions agree with TRBD2. Germline CDR1 and CDR2: SGHRS and YFSETQ. The V and J ends lost 5 bases and 5 bases, in that order; junction bases with no gene match: 6. CDR3 length: 14 residues.

This clonotype was counted at least ten times. The CDR3 nucleotides read TGTGCCAGCAGTTACACCGCTGGGCAGCCCCAGCATTTT. This translates into CASSYTAGQPQHF. V and J are TRBV6-2 or TRBV6-3 and TRBJ1-5; D is unresolved. Germline CDR1 MNHEY, CDR2 SVGEGT. The V end was cut by 2 bases, the J end by 7 bases, with 9 bases between. The CDR3 runs to 13 residues.

As for this clonotype: A much more abundant neighbour one base away suggests this may be a read error. This chain uses TRBV20-1 with TRBJ2-1, with D perhaps matching TRBD2 (6 bases). Per germline, CDR1 DFQATT and CDR2 SNEGSKA (reference sequence). The CDR3 spans 15 residues. Trimming pared 1 base from V and 3 bases from J, leaving 13 bases between. The CDR3 nucleotides are TGCAGTGCTAGAGGGCCAGCGGGCGTCTACAATGAGCAGTTCTTC. Encoded protein: CSARGPAGVYNEQFF.

This clonotype appeared a few times. V and J are TRBV29-1 and TRBJ2-1, with TRBD1 matching over 8 bases. V lost 3 bases and J lost 8; bases outside the gene matches: 9. CDR1 is SQVTM, CDR2 ANQGSEA, per germline. This CDR3 has 14 amino acids. CDR3 protein: CSVEPGGGFDEQFF. CDR3 coding DNA: TGCAGCGTTGAGCCAGGGGGCGGGTTTGATGAGCAGTTCTTC.

The rearrangement uses TRBV4-2 and TRBJ2-3; D gene uncertain. The CDR3 covers 16 residues. Per the germline V gene, CDR1 is LGHNA and CDR2 is YNFKEQ. Trimming pared 5 bases from V and 0 bases from J, leaving 15 bases between. CDR3 bases: TGTGCCAGCAGCTCCCGACTGGTAGCAAGCACAGATACGCAGTATTTT. Protein sequence: CASSSRLVASTDTQYF.

This clonotype was picked up a small number of times. The genes are TRBV28 and TRBJ2-1, with 10 nucleotides matching TRBD2. The length of the CDR3 is 14 residues. After removal of 6 bases from V and 10 bases from J, the junction contained 9 bases not matched to a gene. Germline V gene data show CDR1 as MDHEN and CDR2 as SYDVKM. CDR3 amino acids: CASRRLAGEWEQFF. The CDR3 DNA sequence: TGTGCCAGCAGGCGGCTAGCGGGAGAATGGGAGCAGTTCTTC.

The chain combines TRBV18 with TRBJ2-2; D call uncertain. The V end was cut by 10 bases, the J end by 1 base, with 16 bases between. Germline V gives CDR1 KGHSH, CDR2 LQKENI. CDR3 length: 15 amino acids. The CDR3: CATSPRIVNTGELFF. The CDR3 DNA reads TGTGCCACCTCCCCGCGGATAGTGAACACCGGGGAGCTGTTTTTT.

This clonotype came up many times. The chain links TRBV15 to TRBJ1-3; TRBD1 is a possible D gene (5 bases). The CDR3 length is 14 residues. Germline CDR1 LNHNV, CDR2 YYDKDF (reference sequence). Trimming left V 2 bases short and J 2 bases short, with 7 bases between. The CDR3 DNA sequence: TGTGCCACCAGCAGACGGACACCTGGAAACACCATATATTTT. Translation gives CATSRRTPGNTIYF.

Ten or more counts support this clonotype. The chain has TRBV24-1 and TRBJ1-5; the D gene is possibly TRBD1 (5 bases). There are 15 residues in the CDR3. Trimming removed 3 bases from V and 4 bases from J, with 12 bases in between. Germline loops: CDR1 KGHDR, CDR2 SFDVKD. The chain's CDR3 is CATSDPRWGNQPQHF. The DNA of the CDR3 is TGTGCCACCAGTGATCCCCGCTGGGGGAATCAGCCCCAGCATTTT.

This clonotype was counted many times. V is TRBV12-3 or TRBV12-4 and J is TRBJ1-1; D is undetermined. This CDR3 has 14 amino acids. The germline V and J ends were trimmed by 6 bases and 10 bases, with 21 bases remaining between them. The CDR3 loop is CASSTARSAGGAFF. The DNA for the CDR3 is TGTGCCAGCAGCACAGCGCGTTCGGCAGGAGGAGCTTTCTTT.

This clonotype was picked up many times. The chain is built from TRBV24-1 and TRBJ2-1; TRBD1 might be the D (5 bases). This CDR3 spans 15 amino acids. V lost 8 bases and J 1 base, leaving 14 bases between the germline ends. Germline CDR1 and CDR2: KGHDR and SFDVKD. CDR3 sequence (DNA): TGTGCCACCATTCAGGGCGCCAAATCCTACAATGAGCAGTTCTTC. The encoded protein is CATIQGAKSYNEQFF.

This clonotype was counted at least ten times. The chain recombines TRBV5-1 with TRBJ1-1; no reliable D call. V lost 1 base and J lost 8, with 15 bases in between. The CDR3 loop spans 14 amino acids. The germline CDR1 and CDR2 sequences are SGHRS and YFSETQ. The CDR3 region has the DNA TGCGCCAGCAGCTTGAACTGGGCATTAATGGAAGCTTTCTTT. Its protein product is CASSLNWALMEAFF.

This clonotype was recorded at least ten times. V gene TRBV20-1 combines with J gene TRBJ2-5, with TRBD2 matching over 8 bases. This CDR3 comprises 15 residues. Germline lookup yields CDR1 DFQATT and CDR2 SNEGSKA (reference sequence). V shed 1 base, J shed 7 bases, and the junction held 11 bases outside the gene matches. The CDR3 reads CSARVATSESPTQYF. The DNA of the CDR3 is TGCAGTGCTAGAGTCGCGACTAGCGAATCCCCGACCCAGTACTTC.

The rearrangement joins TRBV6-5 to TRBJ1-1; D gene unclear. This CDR3 comprises 15 residues. Trimming stripped 0 bases from V and 4 bases from J, with 12 bases between. The germline gives CDR1 MNHEY, CDR2 SVGAGI. CDR3 sequence reads: CASSYSPEATTEAFF. The CDR3 nucleotides read TGTGCCAGCAGTTACTCGCCAGAGGCTACCACTGAAGCTTTCTTT.

This clonotype has more than one count but fewer than ten. The chain links TRBV12-3 or TRBV12-4 to TRBJ1-2; D call uncertain. Deletions cut 5 bases from V and 3 bases from J, with 13 bases between. There are 14 residues in the CDR3. This CDR3 is CASSPSQSHYGYTF. The CDR3 bases are TGTGCCAGCAGTCCCTCGCAATCTCACTATGGCTACACCTTC.